This T cell receptor beta chain came from a study of CD8+ T cells in alopecia areata. Study-wide context: Tofacitinib was taken orally by treated patients, and the dose was 5 to 10 mg twice daily. General study results and limits: Tissue-resident alphabeta T cells belonging to normal skin likewise get sequenced within scalp specimens.

The V segment lost 4 bases and the J segment 3 bases; nucleotides outside the gene matches: 4. The CDR3 contains 15 residues. The V gene's germline CDR1 is SGHAT and CDR2 FQNNGV. Sampling of alopecia areata patients yielded lesional scalp punch biopsies as well as peripheral blood. In its sample, this clone was seen once. Its antigen is still unknown. The sequencing template was cDNA reverse transcribed from extracted RNA. Sequencing was performed with immunoSEQ multiplex PCR; in TCRdb, only in-frame clones are kept and a portion is missing. The table lists under 250,000 clones, around 62% of them singletons.

This chain joins TRBV11-2 and TRBJ2-1, with TRBD1 matching 9 bases. Sample: CD4+ T cells sorted from blood, taken at week 0. The sequence was obtained from a human donor with alopecia areata. CDR3 sequence (DNA): TGTGCCAGCAGCTACCGACAGGGGGGCTACAATGAGCAGTTCTTC. Its protein is CASSYRQGGYNEQFF.